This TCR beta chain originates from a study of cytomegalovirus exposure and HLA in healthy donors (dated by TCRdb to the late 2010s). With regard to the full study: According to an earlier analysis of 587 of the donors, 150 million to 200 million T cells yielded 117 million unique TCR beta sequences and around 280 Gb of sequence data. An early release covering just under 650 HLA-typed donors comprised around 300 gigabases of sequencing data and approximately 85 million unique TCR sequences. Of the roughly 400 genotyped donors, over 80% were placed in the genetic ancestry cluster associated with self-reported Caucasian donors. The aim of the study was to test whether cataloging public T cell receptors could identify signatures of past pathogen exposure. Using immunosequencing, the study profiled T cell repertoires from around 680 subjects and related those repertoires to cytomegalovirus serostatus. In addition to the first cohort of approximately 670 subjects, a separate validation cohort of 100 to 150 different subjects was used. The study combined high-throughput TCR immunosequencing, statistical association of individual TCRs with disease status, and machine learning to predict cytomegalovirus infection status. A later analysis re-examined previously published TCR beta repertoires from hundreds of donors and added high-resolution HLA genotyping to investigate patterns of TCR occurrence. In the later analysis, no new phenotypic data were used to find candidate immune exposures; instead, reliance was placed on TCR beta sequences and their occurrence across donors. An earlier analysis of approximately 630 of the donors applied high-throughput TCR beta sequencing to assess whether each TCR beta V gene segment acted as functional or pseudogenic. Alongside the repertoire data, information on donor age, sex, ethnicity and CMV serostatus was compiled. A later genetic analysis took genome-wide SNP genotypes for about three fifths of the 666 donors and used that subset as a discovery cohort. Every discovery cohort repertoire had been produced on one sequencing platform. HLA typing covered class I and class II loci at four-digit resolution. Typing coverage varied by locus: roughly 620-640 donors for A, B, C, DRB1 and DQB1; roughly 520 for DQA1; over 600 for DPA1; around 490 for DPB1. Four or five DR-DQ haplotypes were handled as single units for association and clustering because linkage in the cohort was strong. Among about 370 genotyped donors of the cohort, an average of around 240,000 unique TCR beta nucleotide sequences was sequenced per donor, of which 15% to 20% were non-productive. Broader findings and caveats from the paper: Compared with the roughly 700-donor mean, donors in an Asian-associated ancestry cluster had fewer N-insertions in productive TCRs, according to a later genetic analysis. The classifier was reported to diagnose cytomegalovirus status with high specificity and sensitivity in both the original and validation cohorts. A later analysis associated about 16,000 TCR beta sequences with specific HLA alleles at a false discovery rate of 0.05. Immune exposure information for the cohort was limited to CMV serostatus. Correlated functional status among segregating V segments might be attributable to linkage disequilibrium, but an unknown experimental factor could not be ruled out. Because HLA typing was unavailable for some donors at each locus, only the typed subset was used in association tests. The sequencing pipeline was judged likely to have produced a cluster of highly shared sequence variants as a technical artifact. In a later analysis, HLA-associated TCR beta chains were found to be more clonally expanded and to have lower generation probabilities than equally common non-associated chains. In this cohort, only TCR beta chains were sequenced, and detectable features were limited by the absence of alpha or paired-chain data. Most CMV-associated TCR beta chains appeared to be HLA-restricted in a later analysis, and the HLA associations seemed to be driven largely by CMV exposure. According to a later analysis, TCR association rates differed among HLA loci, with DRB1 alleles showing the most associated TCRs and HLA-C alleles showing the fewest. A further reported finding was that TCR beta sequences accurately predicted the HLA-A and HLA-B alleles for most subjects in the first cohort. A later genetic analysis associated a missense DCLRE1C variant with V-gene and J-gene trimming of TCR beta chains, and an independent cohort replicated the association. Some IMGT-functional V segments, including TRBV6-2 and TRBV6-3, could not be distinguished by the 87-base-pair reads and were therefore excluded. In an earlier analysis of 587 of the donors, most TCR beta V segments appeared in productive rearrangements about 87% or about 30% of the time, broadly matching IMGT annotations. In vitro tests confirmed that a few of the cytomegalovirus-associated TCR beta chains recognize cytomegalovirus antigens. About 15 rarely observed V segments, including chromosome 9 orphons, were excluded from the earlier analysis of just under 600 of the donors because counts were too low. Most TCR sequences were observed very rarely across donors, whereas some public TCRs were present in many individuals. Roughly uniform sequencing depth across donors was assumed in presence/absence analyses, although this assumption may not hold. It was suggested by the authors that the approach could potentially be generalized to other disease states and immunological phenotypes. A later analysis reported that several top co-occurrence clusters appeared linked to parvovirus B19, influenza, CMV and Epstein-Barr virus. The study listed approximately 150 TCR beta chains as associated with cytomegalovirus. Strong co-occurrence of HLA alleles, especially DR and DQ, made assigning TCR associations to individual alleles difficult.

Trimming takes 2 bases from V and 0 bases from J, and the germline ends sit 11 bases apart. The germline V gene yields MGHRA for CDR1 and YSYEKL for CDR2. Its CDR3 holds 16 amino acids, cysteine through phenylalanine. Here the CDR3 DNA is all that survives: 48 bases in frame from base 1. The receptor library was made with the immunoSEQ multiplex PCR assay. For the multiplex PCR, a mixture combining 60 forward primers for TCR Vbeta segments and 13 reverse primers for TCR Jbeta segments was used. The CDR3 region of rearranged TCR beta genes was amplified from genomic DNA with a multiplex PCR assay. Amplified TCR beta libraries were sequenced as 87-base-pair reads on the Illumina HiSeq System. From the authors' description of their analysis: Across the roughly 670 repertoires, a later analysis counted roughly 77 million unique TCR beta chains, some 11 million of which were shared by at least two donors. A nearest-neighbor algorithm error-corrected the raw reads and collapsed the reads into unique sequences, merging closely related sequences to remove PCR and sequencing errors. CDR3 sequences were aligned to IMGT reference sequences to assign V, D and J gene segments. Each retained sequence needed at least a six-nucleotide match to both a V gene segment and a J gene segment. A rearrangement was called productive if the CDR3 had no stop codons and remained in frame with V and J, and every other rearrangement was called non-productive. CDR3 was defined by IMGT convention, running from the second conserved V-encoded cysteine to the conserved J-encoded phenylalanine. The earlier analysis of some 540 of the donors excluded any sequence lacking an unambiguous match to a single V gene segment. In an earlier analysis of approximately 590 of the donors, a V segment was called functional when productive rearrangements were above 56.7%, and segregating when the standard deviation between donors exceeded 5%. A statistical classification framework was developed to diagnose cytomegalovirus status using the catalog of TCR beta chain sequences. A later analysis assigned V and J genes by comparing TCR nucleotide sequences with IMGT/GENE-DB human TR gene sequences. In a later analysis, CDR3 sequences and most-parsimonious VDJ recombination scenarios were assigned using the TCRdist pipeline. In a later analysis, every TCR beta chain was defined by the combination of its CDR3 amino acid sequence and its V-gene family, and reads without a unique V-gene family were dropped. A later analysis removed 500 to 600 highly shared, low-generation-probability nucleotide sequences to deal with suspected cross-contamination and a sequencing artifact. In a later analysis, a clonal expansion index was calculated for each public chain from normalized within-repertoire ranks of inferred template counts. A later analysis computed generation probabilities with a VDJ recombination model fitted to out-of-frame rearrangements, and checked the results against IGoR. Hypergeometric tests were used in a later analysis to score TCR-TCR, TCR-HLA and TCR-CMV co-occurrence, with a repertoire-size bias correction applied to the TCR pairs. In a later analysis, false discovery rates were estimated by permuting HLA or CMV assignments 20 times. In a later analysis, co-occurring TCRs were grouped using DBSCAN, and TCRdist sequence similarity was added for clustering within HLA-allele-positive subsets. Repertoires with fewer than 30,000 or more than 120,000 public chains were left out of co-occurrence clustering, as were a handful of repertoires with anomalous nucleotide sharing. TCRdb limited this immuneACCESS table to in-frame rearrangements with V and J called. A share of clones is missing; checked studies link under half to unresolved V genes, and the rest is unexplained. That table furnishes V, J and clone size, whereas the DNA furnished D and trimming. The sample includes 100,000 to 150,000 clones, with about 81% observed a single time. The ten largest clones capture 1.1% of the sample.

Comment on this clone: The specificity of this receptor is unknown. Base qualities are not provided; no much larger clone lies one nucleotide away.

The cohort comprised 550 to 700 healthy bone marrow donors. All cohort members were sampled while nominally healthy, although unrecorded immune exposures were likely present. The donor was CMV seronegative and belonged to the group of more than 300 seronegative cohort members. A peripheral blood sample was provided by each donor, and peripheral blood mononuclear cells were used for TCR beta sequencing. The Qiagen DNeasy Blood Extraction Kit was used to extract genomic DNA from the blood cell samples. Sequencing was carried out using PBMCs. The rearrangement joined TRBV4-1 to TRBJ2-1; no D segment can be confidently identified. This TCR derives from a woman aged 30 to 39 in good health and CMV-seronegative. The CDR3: CASSQTHLSSYNEQFF. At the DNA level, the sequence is TGCGCCAGCAGCCAAACGCATCTCAGCTCCTACAATGAGCAGTTCTTC.